The 2 T cell receptor beta chains presented below share a single source sample, sequenced in a study of neurological immune-mediated disorders. MiXCR, applied by TCRdb to the 5' RACE reads, yields one record per CDR3 protein. The data hold around 37,000 distinct CDR3 sequences, with roughly an eighth observed a single time. The sequenced sample was PBMCs. These receptors were obtained from a woman between 45 and 60 years old with HTLV-1-associated myelopathy (HAM/TSP).

This clonotype was observed many times. J is TRBJ2-5 and V is TRBV4-1, with 9 bases lining up with TRBD2. Looked up from germline, CDR1 is MGHRA and CDR2 is YSYEKL. J lost 1 base, V lost 1 base, and 4 bases had no gene match. CDR3 length: 16 residues. For the CDR3, the DNA is TGCGCCAGCAGCCAAGGATGGCGGGGGGGCCAAGAGACCCAGTACTTC. Its protein product is CASSQGWRGGQETQYF.

The rearrangement links TRBV6-2 or TRBV6-3 to TRBJ1-2; TRBD1 aligns across 7 bases. Germline CDR1 MNHEY, CDR2 SVGEGT. The length of the CDR3 is 16 residues. The V gene end was trimmed by 0 bases and the J gene end by 1 base; junction bases not matched to a gene: 5. In DNA form, the CDR3 reads TGTGCCAGCAGTTACTCCTGGGACAGTAATAACTATGGCTACACCTTC. Its protein is CASSYSWDSNNYGYTF.